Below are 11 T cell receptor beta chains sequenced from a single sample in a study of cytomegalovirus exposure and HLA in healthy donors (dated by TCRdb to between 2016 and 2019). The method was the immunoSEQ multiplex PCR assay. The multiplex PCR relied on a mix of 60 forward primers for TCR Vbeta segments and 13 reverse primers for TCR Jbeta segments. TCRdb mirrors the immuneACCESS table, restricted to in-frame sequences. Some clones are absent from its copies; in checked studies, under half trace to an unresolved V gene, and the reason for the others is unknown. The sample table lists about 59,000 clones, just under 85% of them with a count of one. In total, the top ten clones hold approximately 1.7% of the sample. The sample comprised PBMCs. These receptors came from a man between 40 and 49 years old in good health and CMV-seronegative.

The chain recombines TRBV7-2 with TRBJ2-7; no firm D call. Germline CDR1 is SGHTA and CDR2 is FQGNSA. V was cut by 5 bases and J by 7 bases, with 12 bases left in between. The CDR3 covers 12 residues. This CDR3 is CASSVVGWEQYF. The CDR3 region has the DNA TGTGCCAGCAGCGTAGTCGGTTGGGAGCAGTACTTC.

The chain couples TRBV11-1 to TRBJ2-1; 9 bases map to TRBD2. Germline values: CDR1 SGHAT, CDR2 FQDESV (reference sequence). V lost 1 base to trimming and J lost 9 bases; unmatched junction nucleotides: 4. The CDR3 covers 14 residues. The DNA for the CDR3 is TGTGCCAGCAGCTTAGAGCGGGGGGCCGCTGAGCAGTTCTTC. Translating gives CASSLERGAAEQFF.

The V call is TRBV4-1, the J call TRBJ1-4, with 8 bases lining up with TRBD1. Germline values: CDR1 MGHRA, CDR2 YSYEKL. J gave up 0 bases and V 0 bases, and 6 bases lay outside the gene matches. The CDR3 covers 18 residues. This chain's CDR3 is CASSQDPPGGSTNEKLFF. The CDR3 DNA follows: TGCGCCAGCAGCCAAGATCCCCCAGGGGGCTCAACTAATGAAAAACTGTTTTTT.

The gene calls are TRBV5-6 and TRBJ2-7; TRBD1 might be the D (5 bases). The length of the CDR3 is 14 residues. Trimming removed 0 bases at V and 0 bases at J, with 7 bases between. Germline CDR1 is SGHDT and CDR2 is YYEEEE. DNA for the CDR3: TGTGCCAGCAGCTTGGGACAGTCCTCCTACGAGCAGTACGTC. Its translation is CASSLGQSSYEQYV.

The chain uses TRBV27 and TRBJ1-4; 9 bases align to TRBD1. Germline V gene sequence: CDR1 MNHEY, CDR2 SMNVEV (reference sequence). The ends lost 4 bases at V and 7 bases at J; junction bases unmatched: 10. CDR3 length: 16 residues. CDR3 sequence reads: CASSSVTGTGIEKLFF. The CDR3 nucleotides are TGTGCCAGCAGTTCCGTTACCGGGACAGGGATTGAAAAACTGTTTTTT.

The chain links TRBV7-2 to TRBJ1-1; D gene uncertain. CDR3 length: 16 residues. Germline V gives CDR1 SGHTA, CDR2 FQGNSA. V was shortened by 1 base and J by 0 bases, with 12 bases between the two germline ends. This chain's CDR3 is CASSLGSGIMNTEAFF. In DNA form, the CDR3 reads TGTGCCAGCAGCTTAGGATCCGGGATAATGAACACTGAAGCTTTCTTT.

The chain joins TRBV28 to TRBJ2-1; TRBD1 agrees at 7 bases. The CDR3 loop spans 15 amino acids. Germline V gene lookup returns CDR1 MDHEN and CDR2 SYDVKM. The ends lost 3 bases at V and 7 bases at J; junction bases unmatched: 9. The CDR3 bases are TGTGCCAGCAGTTTCCCGGGTCCCAGGGGGAATGAGCAGTTCTTC. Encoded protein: CASSFPGPRGNEQFF.

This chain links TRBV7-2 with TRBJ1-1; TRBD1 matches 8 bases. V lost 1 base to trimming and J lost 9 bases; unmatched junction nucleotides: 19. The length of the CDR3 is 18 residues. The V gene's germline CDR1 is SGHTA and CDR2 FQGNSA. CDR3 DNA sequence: TGTGCCAGCAGCTTAGAGGTCAGGACAGGGTCTGCCGTACGGAAAGCTTTCTTT. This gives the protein CASSLEVRTGSAVRKAFF. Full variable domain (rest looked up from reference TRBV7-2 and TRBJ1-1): GAGVSQSPSNKVTEKGKDVELRCDPISGHTALYWYRQSLGQGLEFLIYFQGNSAPDKSGLPSDRFSAERTGGSVSTLTIQRTQQEDSAVYLCASSLEVRTGSAVRKAFFGQGTRLTVV.

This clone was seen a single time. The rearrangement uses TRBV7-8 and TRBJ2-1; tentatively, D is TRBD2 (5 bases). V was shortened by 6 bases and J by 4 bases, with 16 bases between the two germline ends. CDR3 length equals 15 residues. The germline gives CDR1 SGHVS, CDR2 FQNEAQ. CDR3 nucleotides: TGTGCCAGCAGTCCATCCGGGATTCTTTACAATGAGCAGTTCTTC. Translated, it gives CASSPSGILYNEQFF.

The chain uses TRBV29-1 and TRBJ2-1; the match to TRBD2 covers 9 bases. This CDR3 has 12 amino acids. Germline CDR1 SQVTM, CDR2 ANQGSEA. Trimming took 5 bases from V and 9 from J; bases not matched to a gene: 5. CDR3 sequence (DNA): TGCAGCGTTAGCGGGGGGAGGGGTGAGCAGTTCTTC. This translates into CSVSGGRGEQFF.

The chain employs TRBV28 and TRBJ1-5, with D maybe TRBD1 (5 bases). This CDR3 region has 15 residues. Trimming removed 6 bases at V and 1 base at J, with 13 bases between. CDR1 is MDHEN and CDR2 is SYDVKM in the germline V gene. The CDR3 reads CASSRNGGSNQPQHF. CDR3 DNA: TGTGCCAGCAGCCGAAACGGGGGGAGCAATCAGCCCCAGCATTTT.